The clone carrying this TCR beta chain was counted only a few times. Its antigen is unidentified. Unique molecular identifiers were built into the TCR beta cDNA libraries. cDNA molecules numbering roughly 500,000 came from roughly 1 to 10 million T cells. Each CDR3 protein is one row after TCRdb ran MiXCR on the PCR reads. The sample lists over 700,000 distinct CDR3 sequences, about 27% seen once, with 0.56% in the top ten. This sample was taken from a study of post-analysis software for immune sequencing data. Across the study: Included among the disease courses, which were recorded for the cohort, were relapsing-remitting, secondary progressive and progressive-relapsing multiple sclerosis.

Study results and limitations: When patients were compared with controls, about five TRBV segments were more frequent, TRBV5-6, TRBV5-1 and TRBV20-1 among them.

The CDR3 length is 12 residues. Deletions cut 10 bases from V and 7 bases from J, with 14 bases between. Germline lookup yields CDR1 MNHEY and CDR2 SVGEGT. This clonotype was obtained from a girl aged 5-17 years with multiple sclerosis. Sequences were obtained from blood. V gene TRBV6-2 or TRBV6-3 combines with J gene TRBJ2-1; no definite D call. CDR3 DNA: TGTGCCACCAAAACCGTGGTTAATGAGCAGTTCTTC. Protein sequence: CATKTVVNEQFF.